These 25 T cell receptor beta chains were sequenced from one sample in a study of blood T cells in healthy people across ages. The use of a sample-barcoded 5' primer and a J-beta primer mix characterized a second PCR of about 6 to 12 cycles. TCRdb ran MiXCR on the 5' RACE reads and lists one entry per CDR3 protein. The sample lists 700,000 or so distinct CDR3 sequences, around 43% occurring once. The sequencing sample was made of blood. These receptors came from an elderly man in good health.

Points on this clonotype: Its ends do not fully match the called genes, so a read error is possible. The V and J genes are TRBV30 and TRBJ2-3; D could derive from TRBD1 or TRBD2 (5 bases each). This CDR3 contains 11 residues. The germline CDR1 and CDR2 sequences are GTSNPN and SVGIG (reference sequence). The CDR3 DNA reads as TGTGCCTGGACAGGGAGAGATACGCGGTATTTT. Protein product: CAWTGRDTRYF.

Of note for this clonotype: One end of the junction does not line up with germline, which may come from a read error. V is TRBV10-2 and J is TRBJ2-7; D uncertain. This CDR3 contains 13 residues. Germline-derived CDR1 and CDR2 are WSHSY and SAAADI. For the CDR3, the DNA is TGCGCCGGCAGTGAGTATAGGGACTACGAGCAGTACTTC. Its translation is CAGSEYRDYEQYF.

Turning to this clonotype: A junction end diverges from the germline sequence, so it may reflect a read error. The chain couples TRBV7-3 to TRBJ2-3, with D perhaps TRBD2 (5 bases). CDR1 is SGHTA, CDR2 FQGTGA, per germline. The CDR3 totals 12 residues. Here the CDR3 reads CTSSLNSGTQYF. CDR3 DNA: TGTACCAGCAGCTTAAACAGCGGCACGCAGTATTTT.

This chain uses TRBV21-1 with TRBJ2-7; the DNA was not compared with TRBD1, the D call given in the table. TRBV21-1 is assigned pseudogene status. This CDR3 comprises 16 residues. This chain's CDR3 is CASSKTGQKKAYEQYF. The CDR3, as DNA: TGTGCCAGCAGCAAGACCGGACAGAAGAAAGCCTACGAGCAGTACTTC.

This clonotype appeared a few times. The chain couples TRBV5-1 to TRBJ2-5, with 8 bases lining up with TRBD1. This CDR3 spans 15 amino acids. CDR1 is SGHRS and CDR2 is YFSETQ in the germline V gene. After removal of 2 bases from V and 11 bases from J, the junction contained 14 bases not matched to a gene. CDR3 region: CASSFQGQVPSGQYF. Here the CDR3 DNA reads TGCGCCAGCAGCTTCCAGGGACAGGTTCCGTCGGGGCAGTACTTC.

This clonotype appeared a single time. The chain uses TRBV6-2 or TRBV6-3 and TRBJ2-3; no clear D gene. The CDR3 is made up of 13 amino acids. Germline values: CDR1 MNHEY, CDR2 SVGEGT. Deletions cut 8 bases from V and 0 bases from J, with 9 bases between. CDR3 bases: TGTGCCAGCGCGTCACTAAGCACAGATACGCAGTATTTT. It is translated as CASASLSTDTQYF.

A remark on this clonotype: Since a much larger clone is just one base distant, this may be a read error. The chain employs TRBV12-3 or TRBV12-4 and TRBJ1-5; TRBD1 matches at 7 bases. This CDR3 contains 17 residues. Here the CDR3 DNA reads TGTGCCAGCAGTTTAGCGGGGGCAGGGGGTCGCGGACGGCCCCTGCATTTT. This translates into CASSLAGAGGRGRPLHF.

The table lists this clonotype with many counts. A read error may be the cause here, since a much bigger clone is one base away. The chain has TRBV7-3 and TRBJ2-1; the match to TRBD1 covers 7 bases. The closer fit of TRBJ2-7 to the DNA end suggests the J call may be wrong. CDR1 SGHTA and CDR2 FQGTGA come from the germline V gene. This CDR3 contains 13 residues. CDR3 sequence reads: CASSTGQNNEQYF. CDR3 DNA sequence: TGTGCCAGCAGCACGGGACAGAACAATGAGCAGTACTTC.

This clonotype was counted ten times or more. The V and J genes are TRBV4-2 and TRBJ2-3, with TRBD2 matching over 14 bases. From germline, CDR1 is LGHNA and CDR2 YNFKEQ. The CDR3 has 15 residues. With V trimmed by 4 bases and J by 5 bases, 2 bases remained unmatched. Here the CDR3 reads CASSPGTSGGDTQYF. In nucleotides, the CDR3 is TGTGCCAGCAGCCCCGGGACTAGCGGGGGAGATACGCAGTATTTT.

CDR3: CASSEALTSIQYF. The CDR3 nucleotides read TGTGCCAGCAGTGAGGCTCTTACAAGCATTCAGTACTTC. The chain recombines TRBV2 with TRBJ2-7; no definite D call. The J call is in doubt because the DNA end fits TRBJ2-4 better. The CDR3 extends over 13 amino acids. Germline V gives CDR1 SNHLY, CDR2 FYNNEI.

The chain has TRBV6-5 and TRBJ2-4; D possibly corresponds to TRBD1 (6 bases). The CDR3 runs 17 residues. Trimming cost V 0 bases and J 2 bases, with 14 bases left between them. Germline assignment: CDR1 MNHEY and CDR2 SVGAGI. The CDR3 spells CASSYSNQGWTKNIQYF. In DNA, the CDR3 is TGTGCCAGCAGTTACTCGAATCAGGGGTGGACCAAAAACATTCAGTACTTC.

The gene calls are TRBV30 and TRBJ2-1; D gene uncertain. V was shortened by 0 bases and J by 2 bases, with 11 bases between the two germline ends. This CDR3 is 15 amino acids long. Germline CDR1 reads GTSNPN; CDR2 reads SVGIG (reference sequence). The CDR3 DNA is TGTGCCTGGAGTGTTACGCGGTTAGCCTACAATGAGCAGTTCTTC. Protein sequence: CAWSVTRLAYNEQFF. The variable domain in full, with the rest retrieved from reference TRBV30 and TRBJ2-1, is SQTIHQWPATLVQPVGSPLSLECTVEGTSNPNLYWYRQAAGRGLQLLFYSVGIGQISSEVPQNLSASRPQDRQFILSSKKLLLSDSGFYLCAWSVTRLAYNEQFFGPGTRLTVL.

This rearrangement joins TRBV2 to TRBJ1-4, with D perhaps matching TRBD1 (5 bases). There are 14 residues in the CDR3. V lost 5 bases and J 7 bases, leaving 14 bases between the germline ends. Germline V gene sequence: CDR1 SNHLY, CDR2 FYNNEI. CDR3 sequence (DNA): TGTGCCAGCAGTCGGGGGGGATCGTTTGAAAAACTGTTTTTT. Its translation: CASSRGGSFEKLFF.

The chain has TRBV24-1 and TRBJ2-2; D possibly matches TRBD1 or TRBD2 (5 bases each). The germline gives CDR1 KGHDR, CDR2 SFDVKD. Trimming stripped 4 bases from V and 6 bases from J, with 11 bases between. The CDR3 spans 14 residues. CDR3 sequence reads: CATSDPGTAGELFF. The DNA of the CDR3 is TGTGCCACCAGTGACCCAGGGACCGCCGGGGAGCTGTTTTTT.

This clonotype has only a few counts. The chain links TRBV6-2 or TRBV6-3 to TRBJ1-2, with unresolved D. Trimming pared 0 bases from V and 0 bases from J, leaving 8 bases between. Looked up from germline, CDR1 is MNHEY and CDR2 is SVGEGT. The CDR3 covers 15 residues. CDR3 sequence (DNA): TGTGCCAGCAGTTACTCGTTGAGTACTAACTATGGCTACACCTTC. It codes for CASSYSLSTNYGYTF.

The rearrangement uses TRBV6-2 or TRBV6-3 and TRBJ1-5; TRBD1 might be the D (6 bases). V was cut by 5 bases and J by 1 base, with 18 bases left in between. Germline V gene lookup returns CDR1 MNHEY and CDR2 SVGEGT. The CDR3 length is 17 residues. The CDR3 protein is CASSHPTGGGSNQPQHF. The CDR3 DNA follows: TGTGCCAGCAGTCACCCCACGGGGGGCGGGAGCAATCAGCCCCAGCATTTT.

The rearrangement uses TRBV27 and TRBJ2-1; 12 bases align to TRBD2. V lost 2 bases, J lost 2 bases, and 10 bases stayed unmatched. This CDR3 spans 19 amino acids. Germline lookup yields CDR1 MNHEY and CDR2 SMNVEV (reference sequence). The CDR3 DNA follows: TGTGCCAGCAGTTTAATTCTAGCGGGGGGGCCGACCCCCTACAATGAGCAGTTCTTC. This codes for CASSLILAGGPTPYNEQFF.

A note on this clonotype: A much larger clonotype is one base distant, so this may be a read error. The chain combines TRBV20-1 with TRBJ2-1; 8 bases align to TRBD1. CDR1 is DFQATT and CDR2 is SNEGSKA in the germline V gene (reference sequence). J lost 3 bases, V lost 3 bases, and 4 bases had no gene match. The CDR3 length is 14 residues. DNA of the CDR3: TGCAGTGCTAGGTGGACAGGGATCTACAATGAGCAGTTCTTC. It specifies CSARWTGIYNEQFF.

This clonotype was seen only a few times. This chain uses TRBV4-2 with TRBJ1-2; unclear D gene. This CDR3 has 14 amino acids. The ends were cut back, 4 bases at V and 6 bases at J, with 15 bases in the middle. Germline CDR1 reads LGHNA; CDR2 reads YNFKEQ. Here the CDR3 DNA reads TGTGCCAGCAGCCCCCAGGAAAGGGTAGATGGCTACACCTTC. Its protein is CASSPQERVDGYTF.

In this sample, this clonotype turned up a few times. This chain links TRBV10-3 with TRBJ2-3; 9 nucleotides match TRBD2. This CDR3 spans 17 amino acids. V shed 0 bases, J shed 0 bases, and the junction held 4 bases outside the gene matches. In germline, CDR1 is ENHRY, CDR2 SYGVKD. The CDR3 reads CAISESGLAGSTDTQYF. CDR3 in DNA: TGTGCCATCAGTGAGTCTGGGCTAGCGGGAAGCACAGATACGCAGTATTTT.

Comments on this clonotype: The junction shows a germline mismatch at one end, possibly a read error. The chain joins TRBV2 to TRBJ1-2; 8 bases agree with TRBD1. This CDR3 comprises 14 residues. Germline CDR1 SNHLY, CDR2 FYNNEI. The CDR3 coding sequence is TGTGCCAGCAGTCGGACAGGGACTAACTATGGCTGCACCTTC. Protein: CASSRTGTNYGCTF. Using reference TRBV2 and TRBJ1-2 for the parts outside the CDR3, the full variable domain is EPEVTQTPSHQVTQMGQEVILRCVPISNHLYFYWYRQILGQKVEFLVSFYNNEISEKSEIFDDQFSVERPDGSNFTLKIRSTKLEDSAMYFCASSRTGTNYGCTFGSGTRLTVV.

This clonotype was observed a few times. This may come from a read error, since a much larger clone is one base off. V is TRBV12-3 or TRBV12-4 and J is TRBJ2-7, with a possible D match to TRBD1 (6 bases). The CDR3 contains 14 residues. V dropped 3 bases and J dropped 3 bases, with 12 bases sitting between them. The CDR3 spells CASSLGHQSYEQYF. The CDR3 DNA follows: TGTGCCAGCAGTTTGGGACACCAGAGCTACGAGCAGTACTTC.

This clonotype occurred once. The V call is TRBV20-1, the J call TRBJ2-1; tentative D call: TRBD2 (6 bases). This CDR3 comprises 17 residues. Germline V CDR1 and CDR2: DFQATT, SNEGSKA (reference sequence). The V and J ends lost 6 bases and 0 bases respectively, with 21 bases between them. CDR3 in DNA: TGCAGTGCCAAAAAGGGGTTAGCGGCTAGCTCCTACAATGAGCAGTTCTTC. Protein sequence: CSAKKGLAASSYNEQFF.

This clonotype showed up just a few times. The chain is built from TRBV9 and TRBJ2-7; TRBD1 might be the D (6 bases). In germline, CDR1 is SGDLS, CDR2 YYNGEE. V lost 0 bases, J lost 3 bases, and 13 bases lay in between. The CDR3 is 15 amino acids. CDR3 nucleotide sequence: TGTGCCAGCAGCGTAGGTCAGGGGCAGTTCTACGAGCAGTACTTC. As protein: CASSVGQGQFYEQYF.

The chain carries TRBV6-5 and TRBJ1-2; D remains ambiguous. V was shortened by 2 bases and J by 6 bases, with 13 bases between the two germline ends. The CDR3 runs to 14 residues. Germline CDR1 is MNHEY and CDR2 is SVGAGI. CDR3 nucleotides: TGTGCCAGCAGTTACGACACATCGACCAATGGCTACACCTTC. Amino acids: CASSYDTSTNGYTF.